This T cell receptor (beta chain) comes out of a study of response to subunit inactivated influenza vaccine. CDR3 length: 20 amino acids. V shed 4 bases, J shed 3 bases, and the junction held 12 bases outside the gene matches. Germline CDR1 KGHDR, CDR2 SFDVKD. MiXCR, applied by TCRdb to the RT-PCR reads, yields one record per CDR3 protein. The sample lists around 850,000 distinct CDR3 sequences, approximately 18% occurring once. Overall study results and limits: There was a suggestion from the authors that each seasonal influenza vaccination recruits few new T cells.

This clonotype was seen a few times. Antigen: not known. The sequence was collected from a man aged 50 to 60 who received an inactivated influenza vaccine. Here the sequenced sample was PBMCs from blood, taken 5 days after vaccination. The chain carries TRBV24-1 and TRBJ2-1, with TRBD2 identical over 15 bases. In DNA form, the CDR3 reads TGTGCCACCAGTGAACGTCCGGGACTAGCGGGAGGATGGGGCTACAATGAGCAGTTCTTC. Translation: CATSERPGLAGGWGYNEQFF.